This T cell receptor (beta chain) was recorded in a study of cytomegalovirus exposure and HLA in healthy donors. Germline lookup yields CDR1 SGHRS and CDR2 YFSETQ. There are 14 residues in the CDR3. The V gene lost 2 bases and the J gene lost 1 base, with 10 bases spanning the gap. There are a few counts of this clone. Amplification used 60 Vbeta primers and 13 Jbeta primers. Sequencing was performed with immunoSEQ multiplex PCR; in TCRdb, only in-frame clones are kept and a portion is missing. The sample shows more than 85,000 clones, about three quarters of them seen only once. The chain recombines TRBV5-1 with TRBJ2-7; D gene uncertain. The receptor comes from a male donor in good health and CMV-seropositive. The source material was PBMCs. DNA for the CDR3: TGCGCCAGCAGCTTCTCGACTGGATCCTACGAGCAGTACTTC. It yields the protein CASSFSTGSYEQYF.